What follows are 23 T cell receptor beta chains derived from one specimen sequenced in a study of cytomegalovirus exposure and HLA in healthy donors. 60 Vbeta and 13 Jbeta primers were used in PCR. Libraries were prepared by immunoSEQ multiplex PCR; TCRdb keeps only in-frame clonotypes and omits some of them. Of fewer than 250,000 clones detected, around 88% appear once; the ten largest clones hold under 2%. The sample comprised PBMCs. These TCRs come from a man aged 40-49 years in good health and CMV-seropositive.

V and J are TRBV7-9 and TRBJ1-1; 9 nucleotides agree with TRBD1. Germline lookup yields CDR1 SEHNR and CDR2 FQNEAQ (reference sequence). V dropped 6 bases and J dropped 4; count of bases not matched to a gene: 3. The CDR3 consists of 13 residues. The CDR3 spells CASRKGQGTEAFF. CDR3 bases: TGTGCCAGCAGGAAGGGACAGGGCACTGAAGCTTTCTTT.

V usage is TRBV11-3 and J usage is TRBJ2-1; 11 bases are shared with TRBD2. There are 16 residues in the CDR3. Germline CDR1 is SGHNT and CDR2 is YENEEA. The V segment lost 5 bases and the J segment 0 bases; nucleotides outside the gene matches: 3. Here the CDR3 reads CASSGTSGSSYNEQFF. Here the CDR3 DNA reads TGTGCCAGCAGCGGAACTAGCGGGAGCTCCTACAATGAGCAGTTCTTC.

This clone was counted only a few times. Different DNA sequences within this sample yield the same CDR3. The chain couples TRBV20-1 to TRBJ1-1; D ambiguous. Germline assignment: CDR1 DFQATT and CDR2 SNEGSKA (reference sequence). Trimming shortened V by 4 bases and J by 1 base, and 4 bases separated the two germline ends. This CDR3 is 11 amino acids long. The DNA for the CDR3 is TGCAGTGCTACGAGGAACACTGAAGCTTTCTTT. Translation: CSATRNTEAFF.

The chain links TRBV5-6 to TRBJ2-7; TRBD1 aligns across 8 bases. CDR1 and CDR2 from the germline V gene are SGHDT and YYEEEE. This CDR3 region has 15 residues. With V trimmed by 5 bases and J by 4 bases, 11 bases remained unmatched. CDR3 sequence reads: CASSADGQGKYEQYF. The CDR3 bases are TGTGCCAGCAGTGCTGATGGACAGGGTAAATACGAGCAGTACTTC.

The chain has TRBV7-6 and TRBJ2-2, with 16 bases identical to TRBD2. Germline CDR1 SGHVS, CDR2 FNYEAQ. V gave up 5 bases and J gave up 5 bases; unmatched junction bases: 5. CDR3 size: 17 residues. CDR3 in amino acids: CASSPRGLAGGTGELFF. The DNA of the CDR3 is TGTGCCAGCAGCCCCCGGGGACTAGCGGGAGGGACCGGGGAGCTGTTTTTT.

The V gene is TRBV2, the J gene TRBJ1-2; 8 positions match TRBD1. This CDR3 region has 16 residues. Germline V gives CDR1 SNHLY, CDR2 FYNNEI. V gave up 6 bases and J gave up 2 bases; unmatched junction bases: 11. CDR3 sequence reads: CASREDWGQANYGYTF. CDR3 bases: TGTGCCAGCAGGGAGGATTGGGGACAGGCAAACTATGGCTACACCTTC.

A few counts support this clone. The V call is TRBV10-3, the J call TRBJ1-1; D may be TRBD1 (5 bases). Germline V gene data show CDR1 as ENHRY and CDR2 as SYGVKD. The germline V and J ends were trimmed by 4 bases and 1 base, with 7 bases remaining between them. The CDR3 sequence is 13 residues long. The CDR3: CAISGGENTEAFF. In DNA, the CDR3 is TGTGCCATCAGTGGGGGGGAGAACACTGAAGCTTTCTTT.

The chain has TRBV27 and TRBJ2-7; TRBD1 is a possible D gene (6 bases). Trimming stripped 3 bases from V and 0 bases from J, with 9 bases between. The CDR3 has 14 amino acids. Germline V CDR1 and CDR2: MNHEY, SMNVEV (reference sequence). The CDR3 DNA is TGTGCCAGCAGTTTGGACAGAAGCTCCTACGAGCAGTACTTC. The encoded protein is CASSLDRSSYEQYF.

This clone has a single count. The DNA for the CDR3 is TGTGCCAGCACTCTAGCGGGAGGCAGCATCACAGATACGCAGTATTTT. It is translated as CASTLAGGSITDTQYF. The J gene is TRBJ2-3, the V gene TRBV2; TRBD2 matches 11 bases. V dropped 7 bases and J dropped 2; count of bases not matched to a gene: 8. This CDR3 region has 16 residues. Per the germline V gene, CDR1 is SNHLY and CDR2 is FYNNEI.

This clone was detected once. The chain combines TRBV4-3 with TRBJ1-4; no clear D gene. CDR1 is LGHNA, CDR2 YSLEER, per germline. This CDR3 has 15 amino acids. Trimming took off 0 bases at V and 7 bases at J, with 12 bases between the two ends. For the CDR3, the DNA is TGCGCCAGCAGCCAAGATAGGCTCTCGGGTGAAAAACTGTTTTTT. Protein: CASSQDRLSGEKLFF.

Written as DNA, the CDR3 is TGTGCCAGCAGTTCGCGGGTCTACACTGAAGCTTTCTTT. The encoded protein is CASSSRVYTEAFF. This chain links TRBV27 with TRBJ1-1; unclear D gene. The CDR3 has 13 amino acids. Germline loops: CDR1 MNHEY, CDR2 SMNVEV (reference sequence). V lost 4 bases and J 3 bases, leaving 9 bases between the germline ends.

This rearrangement joins TRBV6-1 to TRBJ2-2; the D is unclear. Trimming cost V 8 bases and J 3 bases, with 13 bases left between them. The CDR3 has 14 amino acids. Germline CDR1 reads MNHNS; CDR2 reads SASEGT. The CDR3 loop is CASSAPRDTGELFF. The CDR3 bases are TGTGCCAGCTCCGCCCCCCGCGACACCGGGGAGCTGTTTTTT.

This clone was seen a few times. The rearrangement uses TRBV6-4 and TRBJ2-1; 9 bases map to TRBD1. V lost 3 bases and J lost 6; bases outside the gene matches: 9. This CDR3 has 16 amino acids. CDR1 is MRHNA and CDR2 is SNTAGT in the germline V gene. DNA of the CDR3: TGTGCCAGCAGTGAGAGGGGGGGACAGGGTAGCAATGAGCAGTTCTTC. This translates into CASSERGGQGSNEQFF.

This rearrangement joins TRBV2 to TRBJ2-5, with 9 bases matching TRBD2. The junction had 9 bases not matched to a gene; V was cut back by 8 bases and J by 2 bases. This CDR3 spans 15 amino acids. Germline V gene sequence: CDR1 SNHLY, CDR2 FYNNEI. The CDR3 sequence is CASLGVAGAQETQYF. In nucleotides, the CDR3 is TGTGCCAGCCTGGGGGTAGCGGGAGCTCAAGAGACCCAGTACTTC.

A few counts support this clone. One end of the junction varies from germline; a read error may be responsible. The chain is built from TRBV6-1 and TRBJ2-3; weak D call: TRBD2 (5 bases). Germline values: CDR1 MNHNS, CDR2 SASEGT. The length of the CDR3 is 16 residues. The CDR3 loop reads CAISEIQAVSTDTQYF. Here the CDR3 DNA reads TGTGCCATCAGTGAGATCCAAGCGGTTAGCACAGATACGCAGTATTTT.

The chain recombines TRBV5-1 with TRBJ2-3; 9 bases agree with TRBD2. Germline-derived CDR1 and CDR2 are SGHRS and YFSETQ. J gave up 2 bases and V 3 bases, and 1 base lay outside the gene matches. The CDR3 runs to 14 residues. The CDR3 nucleotides are TGCGCCAGCAGCTCTAGCGGGACCACAGATACGCAGTATTTT. This sequence encodes CASSSSGTTDTQYF.

J is TRBJ2-3 and V is TRBV5-1, with 9 bases aligning to TRBD2. V shed 5 bases, J shed 4 bases, and the junction held 8 bases outside the gene matches. Germline values: CDR1 SGHRS, CDR2 YFSETQ. The CDR3 covers 15 residues. CDR3 sequence (DNA): TGCGCCAGCAGTGGCGGCGGGAGGGAGGCAGATACGCAGTATTTT. Protein: CASSGGGREADTQYF.

The V and J genes are TRBV5-1 and TRBJ2-5, with 8 bases identical to TRBD1. The CDR3 covers 15 residues. Per germline, CDR1 SGHRS and CDR2 YFSETQ. V lost 4 bases to trimming and J lost 3 bases; unmatched junction nucleotides: 8. CDR3 amino acids: CASSGTGTGEETQYF. The CDR3 coding sequence is TGCGCCAGCAGCGGAACCGGGACAGGTGAAGAGACCCAGTACTTC.

V usage is TRBV4-2 and J usage is TRBJ1-1, with 7 bases aligning to TRBD1. After removal of 1 base from V and 4 bases from J, the junction contained 3 bases not matched to a gene. This CDR3 is built from 14 residues. In germline, CDR1 is LGHNA, CDR2 YNFKEQ. The CDR3 nucleotides read TGTGCCAGCAGCCAAGCCCCAGGGGGCACTGAAGCTTTCTTT. Translated: CASSQAPGGTEAFF.

In DNA, the CDR3 is TGTGCCAGCAGCGGAATCGGACAGGGAACCGAGCAGTACTTC. Protein sequence: CASSGIGQGTEQYF. The genes are TRBV25-1 and TRBJ2-7; 8 bases are shared with TRBD1. The CDR3 runs to 14 residues. The J segment lost 6 bases and the V segment lost 6 bases, leaving 10 bases of the junction unmatched. CDR1 and CDR2 (germline): MGHDK, SYGVNS.

The V gene is TRBV29-1, the J gene TRBJ1-4; TRBD1 matches at 7 bases. The CDR3 has 14 residues. V shed 7 bases and J 2 bases; nucleotides not matched to a gene: 7. The germline V gene has CDR1 SQVTM and CDR2 ANQGSEA. CDR3 DNA sequence: TGCAGCGGGCGAACAGGGGTGACTAATGAAAAACTGTTTTTT. This sequence encodes CSGRTGVTNEKLFF.

The chain has TRBV6-1 and TRBJ1-4; D gene uncertain. CDR1 is MNHNS, CDR2 SASEGT, per germline. The CDR3 contains 15 residues. Trimming cost V 6 bases and J 0 bases, with 11 bases left between them. The CDR3 sequence: CASSKSPATNEKLFF. CDR3 bases: TGTGCCAGCAGCAAGAGTCCTGCAACTAATGAAAAACTGTTTTTT.

The CDR3 is CASSSGIDEQFF. In DNA, the CDR3 is TGTGCCAGCAGTAGCGGGATCGATGAGCAGTTCTTC. The chain uses TRBV7-8 and TRBJ2-1; 8 nucleotides agree with TRBD2. Germline V gene lookup returns CDR1 SGHVS and CDR2 FQNEAQ. J was trimmed by 8 bases and V by 6 bases; bases with no gene match: 3. The CDR3 has 12 residues.